Following are 19 T cell receptor beta chains from one sample sequenced in a study of blood T cell repertoires in COVID-19. Sequencing used immunoSEQ multiplex PCR; TCRdb keeps in-frame clones, though not all of them. The table has about 100,000 clones, 85% seen once. Sequenced material: peripheral blood. These TCRs come from a man between 45 and 60 years old with active or convalescent COVID-19.

The V gene is TRBV6-5, the J gene TRBJ1-5; TRBD1 agrees at 8 bases. CDR1 MNHEY and CDR2 SVGAGI come from the germline V gene. The CDR3 is 14 amino acids. V was clipped by 6 bases and J by 3 bases; unmatched bases: 4. CDR3 DNA sequence: TGTGCCAGCAGCGGACAGGGTACCAATCAGCCCCAGCATTTT. Protein: CASSGQGTNQPQHF.

This rearrangement joins TRBV5-1 to TRBJ2-1, with 12 bases matching TRBD2. This CDR3 comprises 16 residues. The junction had 4 bases not matched to a gene; V was cut back by 3 bases and J by 3 bases. Germline V lookup: CDR1 SGHRS, CDR2 YFSETQ. The CDR3 here is CASSSQTSGSYNEQFF. CDR3 sequence (DNA): TGCGCCAGCAGCTCGCAGACTAGCGGGAGCTACAATGAGCAGTTCTTC.

The V call is TRBV27, the J call TRBJ2-5; 9 bases align to TRBD2. From germline, CDR1 is MNHEY and CDR2 SMNVEV (reference sequence). The CDR3 loop spans 20 amino acids. The junction had 21 bases not matched to a gene; V was cut back by 2 bases and J by 5 bases. For the CDR3, the DNA is TGTGCCAGCAGTTTAGTTCCTCCCGGGACTAGCAGGGGGGTAAGGGAGACCCAGTACTTC. Protein product: CASSLVPPGTSRGVRETQYF.

The chain uses TRBV27 and TRBJ2-3; 10 bases are shared with TRBD2. The CDR3 has 16 amino acids. V shed 2 bases and J 6 bases; nucleotides not matched to a gene: 8. Germline assignment: CDR1 MNHEY and CDR2 SMNVEV (reference sequence). The CDR3 loop is CASSLISGRRGDTQYF. Written as DNA, the CDR3 is TGTGCCAGCAGTTTAATTAGCGGGAGGAGGGGGGATACGCAGTATTTT.

This clone showed up just once. The chain recombines TRBV12-5 with TRBJ2-3; D is unresolved. V lost 6 bases and J lost 4, with 14 bases in between. This CDR3 spans 14 amino acids. Germline-derived CDR1 and CDR2 are LGHNT and FRNRAP. CDR3 amino acids: CASGPVPTPDTQYF. DNA for the CDR3: TGTGCTAGTGGCCCGGTACCCACCCCAGATACGCAGTATTTT.

Comments on this clone: The junction shows a germline mismatch at one end, possibly a read error. This chain joins TRBV7-8 and TRBJ2-1; 12 nucleotides agree with TRBD2. The CDR3 extends over 16 amino acids. Looked up from germline, CDR1 is SGHVS and CDR2 is FQNEAQ. As DNA, the CDR3 is TGTGCCAGCAGCGTAGCCGGGACTAGCGGGCACAATGAGCAGTTCTTC. This sequence encodes CASSVAGTSGHNEQFF.

J is TRBJ2-2 and V is TRBV6-5; D is uncertain. The CDR3 length is 14 residues. Germline lookup yields CDR1 MNHEY and CDR2 SVGAGI. V was pared by 4 bases and J by 3 bases, with 9 bases between. CDR3: CASSSDRDTGELFF. For the CDR3, the DNA is TGTGCCAGCAGTTCCGACCGGGACACCGGGGAGCTGTTTTTT.

This rearrangement joins TRBV5-1 to TRBJ2-1; TRBD2 aligns across 10 bases. The V segment lost 1 base and the J segment 4 bases; nucleotides outside the gene matches: 2. The germline CDR1 and CDR2 sequences are SGHRS and YFSETQ. The CDR3 is 15 residues long. The CDR3 here is CASSLSAGGYNEQFF. The CDR3 region has the DNA TGCGCCAGCAGCTTGTCAGCGGGAGGGTACAATGAGCAGTTCTTC.

This chain connects TRBV27 to TRBJ2-7; 9 bases align to TRBD1. J gave up 5 bases and V 7 bases, and 12 bases lay outside the gene matches. From germline, CDR1 is MNHEY and CDR2 SMNVEV (reference sequence). CDR3 length: 15 residues. In nucleotides, the CDR3 is TGTGCCAGCAACCCCGGGACAGGGTTTTTCCACGAGCAGTACTTC. This gives the protein CASNPGTGFFHEQYF.

This chain uses TRBV15 with TRBJ2-5, with TRBD1 matching 7 bases. This CDR3 region has 15 residues. V gave up 0 bases and J gave up 5 bases; unmatched junction bases: 6. Germline CDR1 LNHNV, CDR2 YYDKDF (reference sequence). CDR3 DNA: TGTGCCACCAGCAGAGAGTACAGGGGCGGGGAGACCCAGTACTTC. This encodes CATSREYRGGETQYF.

The chain employs TRBV11-2 and TRBJ2-7; 9 bases align to TRBD2. The CDR3 covers 15 residues. J was trimmed by 4 bases and V by 4 bases; bases with no gene match: 8. Germline V gives CDR1 SGHAT, CDR2 FQNNGV. This CDR3 reads CASSSRGGRGYEQYF. The CDR3 DNA reads TGTGCCAGCAGCTCCCGGGGCGGGAGGGGGTACGAGCAGTACTTC.

The rearrangement joins TRBV24-1 to TRBJ2-1; 8 nucleotides agree with TRBD2. Germline lookup yields CDR1 KGHDR and CDR2 SFDVKD. The ends lost 1 base at V and 5 bases at J; junction bases unmatched: 6. The CDR3 is made up of 16 amino acids. The CDR3: CATSDFFGGANNEQFF. CDR3 bases: TGTGCCACCAGTGATTTTTTCGGGGGGGCGAACAATGAGCAGTTCTTC.

The V call is TRBV2, the J call TRBJ2-5; tentatively, D is TRBD2 (6 bases). This CDR3 comprises 14 residues. The germline V and J ends were trimmed by 1 base and 2 bases, with 8 bases remaining between them. Germline CDR1 is SNHLY and CDR2 is FYNNEI. The CDR3: CASSEGGVQETQYF. The CDR3 bases are TGTGCCAGCAGTGAAGGGGGGGTGCAAGAGACCCAGTACTTC.

The J gene is TRBJ2-5, the V gene TRBV4-1; 7 nucleotides agree with TRBD1. Germline V gene sequence: CDR1 MGHRA, CDR2 YSYEKL. The junction had 11 bases not matched to a gene; V was cut back by 1 base and J by 3 bases. The CDR3 consists of 17 residues. The DNA of the CDR3 is TGCGCCAGCAGCCAAGGCCTTAGACAGGGAAGGGAAGAGACCCAGTACTTC. This codes for CASSQGLRQGREETQYF.

The V call is TRBV24-1, the J call TRBJ2-1; 8 bases align to TRBD2. This CDR3 contains 15 residues. The V segment lost 6 bases and the J segment 0 bases; nucleotides outside the gene matches: 3. Germline V gene data show CDR1 as KGHDR and CDR2 as SFDVKD. CDR3 sequence reads: CATSRGGSSYNEQFF. The CDR3 DNA sequence: TGTGCCACCAGTCGGGGGGGGAGCTCCTACAATGAGCAGTTCTTC.

The rearrangement links TRBV7-2 to TRBJ2-3; perhaps TRBD1 as D (6 bases). This CDR3 is 14 amino acids long. V gave up 5 bases and J gave up 6 bases, with 15 bases separating them. The V gene's germline CDR1 is SGHTA and CDR2 FQGNSA. The CDR3 sequence: CASSQTGPGDTQYF. The CDR3 bases are TGTGCCAGCAGCCAGACAGGACCCGGGGATACGCAGTATTTT.

This clone was recorded a few times. The V gene is TRBV14, the J gene TRBJ2-5; TRBD2 is a possible D gene (6 bases). This CDR3 has 12 residues. The germline V gene encodes CDR1 SGHDN and CDR2 FVKESK. Trimming cost V 0 bases and J 7 bases, with 6 bases left between them. This CDR3 is CASSQERGTQYF. The CDR3 DNA is TGTGCCAGCAGCCAAGAGCGGGGGACCCAGTACTTC.

This sequence joins TRBV28 and TRBJ2-1; TRBD2 matches at 12 bases. The germline V gene encodes CDR1 MDHEN and CDR2 SYDVKM. V was clipped by 4 bases and J by 6 bases; unmatched bases: 7. The CDR3 has 16 amino acids. CDR3 amino acids: CASSSPSTSGSNEQFF. The CDR3 nucleotides read TGTGCCAGCAGTTCCCCCTCGACTAGCGGGAGCAATGAGCAGTTCTTC.

V gene TRBV7-9 combines with J gene TRBJ2-7; 8 positions match TRBD2. The germline gives CDR1 SEHNR, CDR2 FQNEAQ (reference sequence). The J segment lost 4 bases and the V segment lost 3 bases, leaving 8 bases of the junction unmatched. The length of the CDR3 is 15 residues. The CDR3 sequence: CASSFGSGSTYEQYF. The DNA of the CDR3 is TGTGCCAGCAGCTTCGGGAGCGGGAGCACGTACGAGCAGTACTTC.